The 27 T cell receptor beta chains listed next were all sequenced from one sample in a study of blood T cell repertoires in COVID-19. The assay was immunoSEQ multiplex PCR, and TCRdb's table has in-frame clones only and misses some. The sample carries 470,000 or so clones, nearly 90% recorded once. The specimen sequenced was PBMCs or T cells enriched from blood (not recorded which). Receptor source: a woman between 18 and 29 years old with acute COVID-19.

V is TRBV10-1 and J is TRBJ2-1; D may be TRBD1 (7 bases). The germline V gene has CDR1 WNHNN and CDR2 SYGVQD (reference sequence). The CDR3 runs 16 residues. With 0 bases removed from V and 7 bases from J, the gap between germline ends came to 16 bases. Here the CDR3 DNA reads TGCGCCAGCAGTGAGTCGATGGGCAGGGGGGTTAATGAGCAGTTCTTC. It yields the protein CASSESMGRGVNEQFF.

V and J are TRBV30 and TRBJ2-3; maybe TRBD1 (6 bases). Germline loops: CDR1 GTSNPN, CDR2 SVGIG (reference sequence). The CDR3 runs to 12 residues. V lost 2 bases to trimming and J lost 3 bases, with 6 bases between them. CDR3 DNA sequence: TGTGCCTGGAGTAGGGGGACAGATACGCAGTATTTT. Translation: CAWSRGTDTQYF. The variable domain in full, completed from reference TRBV30 and TRBJ2-3, reads SQTIHQWPATLVQPVGSPLSLECTVEGTSNPNLYWYRQAAGRGLQLLFYSVGIGQISSEVPQNLSASRPQDRQFILSSKKLLLSDSGFYLCAWSRGTDTQYFGPGTRLTVL.

The chain links TRBV10-1 to TRBJ1-1; D possibly corresponds to TRBD1 (6 bases). Deletions cut 2 bases from V and 4 bases from J, with 14 bases between. Germline V gene lookup returns CDR1 WNHNN and CDR2 SYGVQD (reference sequence). CDR3 size: 15 residues. The CDR3: CASSETQGMFTEAFF. CDR3 nucleotide sequence: TGCGCCAGCAGTGAGACTCAGGGGATGTTCACTGAAGCTTTCTTT.

V is TRBV27 and J is TRBJ2-7; maybe TRBD1 (6 bases). Trimming pared 6 bases from V and 4 bases from J, leaving 16 bases between. Per the germline V gene, CDR1 is MNHEY and CDR2 is SMNVEV (reference sequence). The CDR3 is made up of 14 amino acids. The CDR3 protein is CASSFTGPGYEQYF. The CDR3 bases are TGTGCCAGCAGCTTTACAGGGCCAGGGTACGAGCAGTACTTC.

V usage is TRBV10-3 and J usage is TRBJ2-7, with D possibly being TRBD1 (7 bases). This CDR3 region has 15 residues. In germline, CDR1 is ENHRY, CDR2 SYGVKD. Trimming cost V 6 bases and J 5 bases, with 20 bases left between them. This chain's CDR3 is CAIRKSGGLLNEQYF. In nucleotides, the CDR3 is TGTGCCATCAGGAAATCAGGGGGGTTGTTGAACGAGCAGTACTTC.

This clone was seen once. The chain links TRBV7-9 to TRBJ2-7, with TRBD1 identical over 7 bases. V shed 0 bases and J 4 bases; nucleotides not matched to a gene: 0. Germline V gives CDR1 SEHNR, CDR2 FQNEAQ (reference sequence). This CDR3 region has 13 residues. CDR3: CASSLAQGYEQYF. CDR3 DNA: TGTGCCAGCAGCTTAGCACAGGGGTACGAGCAGTACTTC.

V and J are TRBV10-1 and TRBJ2-2; TRBD1 is a possible D gene (6 bases). Germline assignment: CDR1 WNHNN and CDR2 SYGVQD (reference sequence). The CDR3 sequence is 13 residues long. Trimming shortened V by 6 bases and J by 5 bases, and 10 bases separated the two germline ends. The CDR3 DNA reads TGCGCCAGCAGACAGGGTTGGACCGGGGAGCTGTTTTTT. Protein: CASRQGWTGELFF.

V usage is TRBV28 and J usage is TRBJ2-7; TRBD2 might be the D (7 bases). The CDR3 has 15 residues. From germline, CDR1 is MDHEN and CDR2 SYDVKM. Trimming shortened V by 3 bases and J by 7 bases, and 19 bases separated the two germline ends. CDR3 coding DNA: TGTGCCAGCAGTTTTGGGGGGGCATCCCAAGGGGAGCAGTACTTC. It yields the protein CASSFGGASQGEQYF.

The V gene is TRBV9, the J gene TRBJ2-3; the D gene is possibly TRBD1 (5 bases). The CDR3 spans 14 residues. The V gene's germline CDR1 is SGDLS and CDR2 YYNGEE. V was trimmed by 2 bases and J by 1 base, leaving 8 bases between them. The CDR3 DNA reads as TGTGCCAGCAGCGTCACCAGGGGCACAGATACGCAGTATTTT. Translating gives CASSVTRGTDTQYF.

This CDR3 reads CATSRDPGEETGELFF. The CDR3 DNA is TGTGCCACCAGCAGAGACCCCGGGGAAGAAACCGGGGAGCTGTTTTTT. V is TRBV15 and J is TRBJ2-2; D is possibly TRBD2 (5 bases). CDR3 size: 16 residues. V lost 0 bases, J lost 5 bases, and 13 bases lay in between. Germline CDR1 LNHNV, CDR2 YYDKDF (reference sequence).

The CDR3 is CAISESGSGLSFGQYF. The CDR3 nucleotides read TGTGCCATCAGTGAGTCGGGTAGCGGTTTATCTTTCGGGCAGTACTTC. This chain uses TRBV10-3 with TRBJ2-7, with D perhaps matching TRBD2 (6 bases). The ends were cut back, 0 bases at V and 9 bases at J, with 21 bases in the middle. Germline assignment: CDR1 ENHRY and CDR2 SYGVKD. The CDR3 is made up of 16 amino acids.

As regards this clone: At the DNA level, this CDR3 is encoded by other sequences in the same sample as well. CDR3 residues: CASSVGLAGGEQFF. CDR3 nucleotide sequence: TGTGCCAGCAGCGTAGGACTAGCGGGGGGCGAGCAGTTCTTC. The genes are TRBV9 and TRBJ2-1, with 13 bases aligning to TRBD2. This CDR3 contains 14 residues. The germline V gene encodes CDR1 SGDLS and CDR2 YYNGEE. The J segment lost 10 bases and the V segment lost 0 bases, leaving 1 base of the junction unmatched.

A few counts support this clone. The J gene is TRBJ2-2, the V gene TRBV7-5; the table's D call TRBD2 went unverified against the DNA. TRBV7-5 is a recognized pseudogene. This CDR3 contains 15 residues. CDR3 nucleotides: TGTGTCAGAAGCTTCGGTAGGGAGGACACCGGGGAGCTGTTTTTT. Translating gives CVRSFGREDTGELFF.

The genes are TRBV29-1 and TRBJ1-1; D may be TRBD1 (5 bases). Germline V lookup: CDR1 SQVTM, CDR2 ANQGSEA. CDR3 length: 15 amino acids. The V end was cut by 3 bases, the J end by 0 bases, with 14 bases between. In nucleotides, the CDR3 is TGCAGCGTTGATAGCAGGGTAGAGGTGAACACTGAAGCTTTCTTT. Translation gives CSVDSRVEVNTEAFF.

CDR3 protein: CASSMIKQYSNQPQHF. The CDR3 DNA reads TGTGCCAGTAGTATGATTAAACAATATAGCAATCAGCCCCAGCATTTT. The rearrangement joins TRBV19 to TRBJ1-5; D is unresolved. Deletions cut 3 bases from V and 0 bases from J, with 12 bases between. The CDR3 totals 16 residues. Germline values: CDR1 LNHDA, CDR2 SQIVND (reference sequence).

This chain's CDR3 is CAISRDRGLLEQYF. In DNA, the CDR3 is TGTGCCATCAGCAGGGACAGGGGTCTCCTCGAGCAGTACTTC. The V call is TRBV10-3, the J call TRBJ2-7; 10 bases line up with TRBD1. Trimming removed 6 bases from V and 6 bases from J; junction bases left unmatched: 8. Germline V gene data show CDR1 as ENHRY and CDR2 as SYGVKD. This CDR3 is 14 amino acids long.

The genes are TRBV11-2 and TRBJ2-7; tentative D call: TRBD2 (6 bases). V was shortened by 6 bases and J by 5 bases, with 17 bases between the two germline ends. Germline V lookup: CDR1 SGHAT, CDR2 FQNNGV. The CDR3 extends over 14 amino acids. The CDR3 nucleotides read TGTGCCAGCAGGGTGACATGGAGGGGCCACGAGCAGTACTTC. Amino acid sequence: CASRVTWRGHEQYF.

The chain employs TRBV27 and TRBJ2-3; 8 nucleotides agree with TRBD2. The CDR3 covers 14 residues. The germline gives CDR1 MNHEY, CDR2 SMNVEV (reference sequence). Trimming at V came to 6 bases and at J to 2 bases, leaving 4 bases not matched to a gene. CDR3 sequence reads: CASRRGRTTDTQYF. As DNA, the CDR3 is TGTGCCAGCAGACGCGGGAGGACCACAGATACGCAGTATTTT.

The rearrangement joins TRBV27 to TRBJ1-4, with TRBD1 matching 8 bases. This CDR3 is 14 amino acids long. Germline V lookup: CDR1 MNHEY, CDR2 SMNVEV (reference sequence). V was pared by 8 bases and J by 7 bases, with 9 bases of the junction left unmatched. The CDR3 DNA reads as TGTGCCAGCTCTCGTCAGACAGGGGTTGAAAAACTGTTTTTT. This gives the protein CASSRQTGVEKLFF.

This chain connects TRBV9 to TRBJ2-3, with D possibly matching TRBD1 (6 bases). CDR3 length: 14 amino acids. V lost 3 bases, J lost 2 bases, and 10 bases lay in between. In germline, CDR1 is SGDLS, CDR2 YYNGEE. The CDR3 loop is CASSGRGYTDTQYF. CDR3 in DNA: TGTGCCAGCAGCGGTAGGGGGTACACAGATACGCAGTATTTT.

The chain carries TRBV5-1 and TRBJ1-2, with 7 bases that match TRBD1. V shed 5 bases, J shed 3 bases, and the junction held 4 bases outside the gene matches. The CDR3 has 13 amino acids. Per the germline V gene, CDR1 is SGHRS and CDR2 is YFSETQ. In DNA, the CDR3 is TGCGCCAGCAGGGCAGGGGGAGACTATGGCTACACCTTC. It yields the protein CASRAGGDYGYTF. Full variable domain (rest looked up from reference TRBV5-1 and TRBJ1-2): KAGVTQTPRYLIKTRGQQVTLSCSPISGHRSVSWYQQTPGQGLQFLFEYFSETQRNKGNFPGRFSGRQFSNSRSEMNVSTLELGDSALYLCASRAGGDYGYTFGSGTRLTVV.

The rearrangement uses TRBV18 and TRBJ2-2; D unresolved. This CDR3 spans 13 amino acids. Germline V gene data show CDR1 as KGHSH and CDR2 as LQKENI. Between the trimmed V and J ends, which lost 1 base and 6 bases, there was a span of 6 bases. This CDR3 reads CASSPRSAGELFF. The CDR3 DNA follows: TGTGCCAGCTCACCACGTTCGGCCGGGGAGCTGTTTTTT.

The J gene is TRBJ2-7, the V gene TRBV14, with TRBD1 identical over 9 bases. Trimming removed 4 bases from V and 3 bases from J; junction bases left unmatched: 13. Germline lookup yields CDR1 SGHDN and CDR2 FVKESK. The CDR3 is made up of 17 amino acids. In DNA, the CDR3 is TGTGCCAGCAGCCGAGCCGGCGAACAGGGGGCATACTACGAGCAGTACTTC. It yields the protein CASSRAGEQGAYYEQYF.

This clone was observed once. This rearrangement joins TRBV3-1 (or the pseudogene TRBV3-2) to TRBJ1-2; D uncertain. Germline-derived CDR1 and CDR2 are LGHDT and YNNKEL (reference sequence). V lost 6 bases and J lost 2, with 7 bases in between. The CDR3 sequence is 12 residues long. In DNA form, the CDR3 reads TGTGCCAGCAGGGGAGGAAACTATGGCTACACCTTC. As protein: CASRGGNYGYTF.

This clone was observed once. This chain links TRBV19 with TRBJ2-7; TRBD1 matches 8 bases. CDR1 and CDR2 (germline): LNHDA, SQIVND (reference sequence). This CDR3 has 14 amino acids. J was trimmed by 3 bases and V by 4 bases; bases with no gene match: 5. CDR3 in DNA: TGTGCCAGTAGTACGGACAGGGCCGGCTACGAGCAGTACTTC. Translated, it gives CASSTDRAGYEQYF.

This clone is a singleton in its sample. V usage is TRBV18 and J usage is TRBJ2-1; TRBD1 matches 7 bases. Germline V CDR1 and CDR2: KGHSH, LQKENI. The CDR3 runs 16 residues. Trimming at V came to 2 bases and at J to 4 bases, leaving 8 bases not matched to a gene. The CDR3, as DNA: TGTGCCAGCTCACCAATGGTAACAGGGGCTTACAATGAGCAGTTCTTC. Protein sequence: CASSPMVTGAYNEQFF. Based on the CDR3 plus reference TRBV18 and TRBJ2-1, the full variable domain is NAGVMQNPRHLVRRRGQEARLRCSPMKGHSHVYWYRQLPEEGLKFMVYLQKENIIDESGMPKERFSAEFPKEGPSILRIQQVVRGDSAAYFCASSPMVTGAYNEQFFGPGTRLTVL.

The rearrangement joins TRBV19 to TRBJ1-6; possible D gene TRBD1, 6 bases. The germline V gene has CDR1 LNHDA and CDR2 SQIVND (reference sequence). The CDR3 spans 13 residues. V lost 10 bases and J lost 7, with 14 bases in between. CDR3 in amino acids: CATKGQGNSPLHF. The CDR3 bases are TGTGCCACTAAGGGACAAGGGAATTCACCCCTCCACTTT.